These 32 T cell receptor beta chains originate from one sample sequenced in a study of blood T cell repertoires in COVID-19. Only in-frame clones appear in the TCRdb table, and some are missing; sequencing was by immunoSEQ multiplex PCR. Of about 150,000 clones listed, 82% are singletons. The sequenced sample consisted of peripheral blood. These receptor sequences come from a human donor with acute or convalescent COVID-19. The donor label of this sample is uncertain.

The rearrangement links TRBV7-6 to TRBJ1-4; TRBD1 matches 8 bases. Germline CDR1 reads SGHVS; CDR2 reads FNYEAQ. Trimming cost V 3 bases and J 7 bases; bases outside gene matches: 1. The length of the CDR3 is 13 residues. This CDR3 is CASSFGQGEKLFF. CDR3 sequence (DNA): TGTGCCAGCAGCTTTGGACAGGGTGAAAAACTGTTTTTT.

CDR3 coding DNA: TGTGCCAGCAGCTGGGACTCCCAGGCCGGTCAGCCCCAGCATTTT. As protein: CASSWDSQAGQPQHF. The chain employs TRBV6-5 and TRBJ1-5, with D possibly TRBD1 on 5 matching bases. Germline loops: CDR1 MNHEY, CDR2 SVGAGI. The ends were cut back, 6 bases at V and 6 bases at J, with 18 bases in the middle. This CDR3 contains 15 residues.

This sequence joins TRBV3-1 (or the pseudogene TRBV3-2) and TRBJ2-2, with 7 bases fitting TRBD2. With V trimmed by 3 bases and J by 8 bases, 9 bases remained unmatched. Germline CDR1 LGHDT, CDR2 YNNKEL (reference sequence). The CDR3 extends over 15 amino acids. The CDR3 DNA reads TGTGCCAGCAGCCAGCCCCTCACTAGCGTAGGGGAGCTGTTTTTT. This translates into CASSQPLTSVGELFF.

This clone was observed a single time. This rearrangement joins TRBV2 to TRBJ2-1; 13 bases match TRBD2. The germline gives CDR1 SNHLY, CDR2 FYNNEI. The CDR3 length is 16 residues. The V gene end was trimmed by 7 bases and the J gene end by 6 bases; junction bases not matched to a gene: 9. Written as DNA, the CDR3 is TGTGCCAGCAACGGACTAGCGGGGGCCTCCGGCAATGAGCAGTTCTTC. As protein: CASNGLAGASGNEQFF. Combining the CDR3 with reference TRBV2 and TRBJ2-1 gives the whole variable domain EPEVTQTPSHQVTQMGQEVILRCVPISNHLYFYWYRQILGQKVEFLVSFYNNEISEKSEIFDDQFSVERPDGSNFTLKIRSTKLEDSAMYFCASNGLAGASGNEQFFGPGTRLTVL.

The rearrangement joins TRBV12-3 or TRBV12-4 to TRBJ2-1, with a tentative D call TRBD1 (6 bases). The CDR3 sequence is 12 residues long. The V end was cut by 6 bases, the J end by 9 bases, with 12 bases between. This chain's CDR3 is CASRMGAGEQFF. The CDR3 nucleotides are TGTGCCAGCAGGATGGGGGCAGGTGAGCAGTTCTTC.

This chain links TRBV13 with TRBJ1-2; D may be TRBD1 (5 bases). The CDR3 consists of 13 residues. Between the trimmed V and J ends, which lost 8 bases and 8 bases, there was a span of 18 bases. The V gene's germline CDR1 is PRHDT and CDR2 FYEKMQ (reference sequence). CDR3 nucleotides: TGTGCCAGCGCGGGGAGGGACCGCCTCGGCTACACCTTC. As protein: CASAGRDRLGYTF.

The genes are TRBV6-1 and TRBJ2-4, with D perhaps matching TRBD1 (6 bases). Germline loops: CDR1 MNHNS, CDR2 SASEGT. Trimming took off 1 base at V and 3 bases at J, with 25 bases between the two ends. The length of the CDR3 is 20 residues. The CDR3 loop reads CASSEEPRGGVLMGKNIQYF. In DNA form, the CDR3 reads TGTGCCAGCAGTGAAGAACCCCGTGGGGGCGTTCTTATGGGCAAAAACATTCAGTACTTC.

This clone was seen a single time. J is TRBJ2-2 and V is TRBV6-5, with D possibly TRBD1 on 6 matching bases. The CDR3 extends over 15 amino acids. Trimming left V 6 bases short and J 6 bases short, with 17 bases between. Per the germline V gene, CDR1 is MNHEY and CDR2 is SVGAGI. In DNA, the CDR3 is TGTGCCAGCAGATGGGCAGGGGTACTTCCCGGGGAGCTGTTTTTT. As protein: CASRWAGVLPGELFF.

This clone was observed a few times. The chain is built from TRBV7-9 and TRBJ1-6; no reliable D call. Trimming cost V 1 base and J 9 bases, with 4 bases left between them. Germline lookup yields CDR1 SEHNR and CDR2 FQNEAQ (reference sequence). The CDR3 is made up of 12 amino acids. This chain's CDR3 is CASSLESSPLHF. The CDR3 coding sequence is TGTGCCAGCAGCTTAGAGAGTTCACCCCTCCACTTT.

This rearrangement joins TRBV2 to TRBJ1-6, with D unclear. Germline V gives CDR1 SNHLY, CDR2 FYNNEI. The CDR3 runs to 15 residues. With 7 bases removed from V and 0 bases from J, the gap between germline ends came to 10 bases. The CDR3 DNA follows: TGTGCCAGCAATGGGCTCGGCTCCTATAATTCACCCCTCCACTTT. Translating it yields CASNGLGSYNSPLHF.

The V call is TRBV6-5, the J call TRBJ2-1, with D hard to call. CDR3 length: 12 amino acids. The germline V gene encodes CDR1 MNHEY and CDR2 SVGAGI. V shed 6 bases and J shed 8 bases, with 11 bases lying between them. In DNA form, the CDR3 reads TGTGCCAGCAGCTCTAGGAACCATGAGCAGTTCTTC. It specifies CASSSRNHEQFF.

The rearrangement links TRBV12-3 or TRBV12-4 to TRBJ2-3; D is unresolved. This CDR3 contains 12 residues. With 3 bases removed from V and 7 bases from J, the gap between germline ends came to 8 bases. CDR3 loop: CASSFGPNTQYF. CDR3 bases: TGTGCCAGCAGTTTTGGGCCGAATACGCAGTATTTT.

About this clone: Sequence at one end of the junction differs from germline and may be a read error. J is TRBJ2-2 and V is TRBV24-1, with 8 bases identical to TRBD2. CDR1 and CDR2 (germline): KGHDR, SFDVKD. The CDR3 contains 18 residues. The CDR3 DNA sequence: TGTGCCACCAGTGATTTAATTTGCCGGGGGGGCGAACACCGGGGAGCTGTTTTT. Translated: CATSDLICRGGEHRGAVF.

The chain is built from TRBV4-1 and TRBJ1-1, with D possibly matching TRBD1 (6 bases). Germline lookup yields CDR1 MGHRA and CDR2 YSYEKL. There are 13 residues in the CDR3. The V end lost 6 bases, the J end lost 3 bases, and 11 bases lay between the germline ends. Here the CDR3 reads CASSTRGDTEAFF. The CDR3 nucleotides read TGCGCCAGCAGTACCAGGGGAGACACTGAAGCTTTCTTT.

This clone was picked up a small number of times. V gene TRBV7-5 combines with J gene TRBJ1-5. TRBV7-5 is assigned pseudogene status. The CDR3 runs 15 residues. The CDR3, as DNA: TGTGTCAGAAGCTCGGACTGCAATAGCAATCAGCCCCAGCATTTT. Protein sequence: CVRSSDCNSNQPQHF.

The V and J genes are TRBV11-3 and TRBJ2-2, with 7 nucleotides matching TRBD1. Germline V CDR1 and CDR2: SGHNT, YENEEA. V shed 7 bases, J shed 4 bases, and the junction held 6 bases outside the gene matches. The CDR3 is made up of 14 amino acids. The CDR3 nucleotides are TGTGCCAGCACCGCGACAGGGCCCACCGGGGAGCTGTTTTTT. Amino acids: CASTATGPTGELFF.

The rearrangement uses TRBV9 and TRBJ1-1; 8 positions match TRBD1. The CDR3 sequence is 15 residues long. Germline trimming cut 0 bases from V and 3 bases from J; bases unmatched to any gene: 4. Germline V lookup: CDR1 SGDLS, CDR2 YYNGEE. The CDR3 DNA follows: TGTGCCAGCAGCGTAGGGACAGGGTCAGACACTGAAGCTTTCTTT. Translation gives CASSVGTGSDTEAFF. Using reference TRBV9 and TRBJ1-1 for the parts outside the CDR3, the full variable domain is DSGVTQTPKHLITATGQRVTLRCSPRSGDLSVYWYQQSLDQGLQFLIQYYNGEERAKGNILERFSAQQFPDLHSELNLSSLELGDSALYFCASSVGTGSDTEAFFGQGTRLTVV.

This chain joins TRBV4-1 and TRBJ1-2; tentative D call: TRBD1 (6 bases). The CDR3 has 13 residues. Germline CDR1 MGHRA, CDR2 YSYEKL. The germline V and J ends were trimmed by 6 bases and 8 bases, with 16 bases remaining between them. CDR3 protein: CASRIQGQEGYTF. The CDR3 DNA reads as TGCGCCAGCAGGATACAGGGTCAGGAGGGCTACACCTTC.

The rearrangement links TRBV12-5 to TRBJ2-3, with 7 bases matching TRBD1. CDR1 is LGHNT, CDR2 FRNRAP, per germline. V dropped 6 bases and J dropped 5; count of bases not matched to a gene: 14. The CDR3 length is 16 residues. The CDR3 reads CASGLNLGGFIDTQYF. The CDR3 DNA reads TGTGCTAGTGGCTTAAACTTAGGGGGCTTTATAGATACGCAGTATTTT.

The J gene is TRBJ2-7, the V gene TRBV29-1; the match to TRBD2 covers 10 bases. The J call is in doubt because the DNA end fits TRBJ2-1 better. This CDR3 has 13 residues. Germline CDR1 SQVTM, CDR2 ANQGSEA. The CDR3 nucleotides read TGCAGCGGAGCCGGGACTAGCGCAAATGAGCAGTTCTTC. The encoded protein is CSGAGTSANEQFF.

The CDR3 here is CASSLGQGGWGSTEAFF. The CDR3 bases are TGCGCCAGCAGCCTAGGACAGGGTGGTTGGGGGTCCACTGAAGCTTTCTTT. V usage is TRBV5-1 and J usage is TRBJ1-1; 8 positions agree with TRBD1. Trimming removed 4 bases from V and 4 bases from J; junction bases left unmatched: 15. CDR3 length equals 17 residues. Germline values: CDR1 SGHRS, CDR2 YFSETQ.

The chain is built from TRBV4-1 and TRBJ1-2; D gene ambiguous. Looked up from germline, CDR1 is MGHRA and CDR2 is YSYEKL. This CDR3 comprises 13 residues. The V and J ends lost 0 bases and 4 bases respectively, with 6 bases between them. The CDR3: CASSQETVYGYTF. The CDR3 coding sequence is TGCGCCAGCAGCCAAGAAACAGTCTATGGCTACACCTTC.

The chain employs TRBV9 and TRBJ2-2; D is perhaps TRBD2 (6 bases). V was shortened by 4 bases and J by 5 bases, with 15 bases between the two germline ends. This CDR3 has 15 amino acids. CDR1 is SGDLS and CDR2 is YYNGEE in the germline V gene. CDR3 DNA sequence: TGTGCCAGCAGCCTGAGGGACTTGGGGACCGGGGAGCTGTTTTTT. Protein product: CASSLRDLGTGELFF.

V and J are TRBV6-5 and TRBJ2-7; maybe TRBD1 (6 bases). From germline, CDR1 is MNHEY and CDR2 SVGAGI. V lost 5 bases, J lost 3 bases, and 8 bases lay in between. The CDR3 is made up of 12 amino acids. The CDR3 DNA sequence: TGTGCCAGCAGTCCAGGGGACTACGAGCAGTACTTC. Protein product: CASSPGDYEQYF.

This chain uses TRBV19 with TRBJ1-5, with D possibly matching TRBD1 (6 bases). Germline CDR1 reads LNHDA; CDR2 reads SQIVND (reference sequence). Deletions cut 2 bases from V and 5 bases from J, with 19 bases between. The CDR3 length is 17 residues. The CDR3 here is CASSIPKQGLMDQPQHF. The CDR3 DNA reads as TGTGCCAGTAGTATACCGAAACAGGGTTTAATGGATCAGCCCCAGCATTTT.

The chain has TRBV25-1 and TRBJ2-5; the match to TRBD1 covers 12 bases. The CDR3 totals 14 residues. Germline V gives CDR1 MGHDK, CDR2 SYGVNS. With V trimmed by 6 bases and J by 4 bases, 3 bases remained unmatched. The CDR3 DNA reads TGTGCCAGCAGAGGGGACAGGGGGCCAGAGACCCAGTACTTC. Amino acids: CASRGDRGPETQYF. The full variable domain, its missing parts supplied by reference TRBV25-1 and TRBJ2-5, is EADIYQTPRYLVIGTGKKITLECSQTMGHDKMYWYQQDPGMELHLIHYSYGVNSTEKGDLSSESTVSRIRTEHFPLTLESARPSHTSQYLCASRGDRGPETQYFGPGTRLLVL.

The rearrangement joins TRBV7-2 to TRBJ1-6, with 10 bases fitting TRBD1. Germline values: CDR1 SGHTA, CDR2 FQGNSA. V lost 5 bases to trimming and J lost 6 bases; unmatched junction nucleotides: 4. The CDR3 is 15 residues long. CDR3 sequence reads: CASSKGTGVNSPLHF. The DNA for the CDR3 is TGTGCCAGCAGCAAAGGGACAGGGGTTAATTCACCCCTCCACTTT. The variable domain in full, completed from reference TRBV7-2 and TRBJ1-6, reads GAGVSQSPSNKVTEKGKDVELRCDPISGHTALYWYRQSLGQGLEFLIYFQGNSAPDKSGLPSDRFSAERTGGSVSTLTIQRTQQEDSAVYLCASSKGTGVNSPLHFGNGTRLTVT.

The chain combines TRBV4-2 with TRBJ1-6; TRBD1 is a possible D gene (5 bases). Germline loops: CDR1 LGHNA, CDR2 YNFKEQ. This CDR3 region has 15 residues. V was shortened by 3 bases and J by 9 bases, with 15 bases between the two germline ends. The CDR3 sequence: CASSQGGRGGSPLHF. Written as DNA, the CDR3 is TGTGCCAGCAGCCAGGGGGGGAGGGGCGGTTCACCCCTCCACTTT.

The V and J genes are TRBV2 and TRBJ2-3, with D possibly TRBD2 on 6 matching bases. Germline V CDR1 and CDR2: SNHLY, FYNNEI. CDR3 length: 13 residues. The V end lost 9 bases, the J end lost 4 bases, and 14 bases lay between the germline ends. CDR3 in amino acids: CASRDSTPDTQYF. Here the CDR3 DNA reads TGTGCCAGTCGGGACTCCACACCAGATACGCAGTATTTT.

This chain links TRBV10-3 with TRBJ1-5, with 9 bases matching TRBD1. The germline CDR1 and CDR2 sequences are ENHRY and SYGVKD. The CDR3 consists of 13 residues. J lost 7 bases, V lost 8 bases, and 6 bases had no gene match. Here the CDR3 reads CAIARDREQPQHF. Here the CDR3 DNA reads TGTGCCATCGCCCGGGACAGGGAACAGCCCCAGCATTTT.

The chain carries TRBV5-1 and TRBJ2-5; TRBD1 agrees at 11 bases. Germline V gene lookup returns CDR1 SGHRS and CDR2 YFSETQ. The trim removed 2 bases at V and 5 bases at J, leaving 5 bases unmatched. CDR3 length: 15 residues. The CDR3 sequence is CASSFLDRGRETQYF. CDR3 nucleotides: TGCGCCAGCAGCTTCCTGGACAGGGGGCGGGAGACCCAGTACTTC.

This sequence joins TRBV6-1 and TRBJ1-6, with TRBD1 matching over 9 bases. The CDR3 loop spans 15 amino acids. Germline V lookup: CDR1 MNHNS, CDR2 SASEGT. V lost 3 bases and J lost 10; bases outside the gene matches: 7. The CDR3, as DNA: TGTGCCAGCAGTGACGTCACAGGGGGCCGGTCACCCCTCCACTTT. Its translation: CASSDVTGGRSPLHF.